The source of this T cell receptor (beta chain) is a study of CD8 T cells in Susac syndrome. Findings and caveats of the study: The number of individuals included in the study's TCR sequencing and HLA analysis was acknowledged as relatively small.

CD8+ and CD4+ T cells circulating in blood were sequenced for TCR beta. The patients serving as multiple sclerosis controls were treatment-naive. They had stable or active relapsing-remitting disease and fulfilled revised McDonald criteria. Random hexamers served to reverse transcribe roughly 0.5 to 1 ug RNA. It was immunoSEQ multiplex PCR that amplified TCR beta CDR3 across 54 Vbeta and 13 Jbeta. TCRdb recomputed calls from the immunoSEQ multiplex PCR reads with MiXCR, one row per CDR3 protein. There are 250,000 or so distinct CDR3 sequences in the sample; just over 90% occur only once, and 0.065% to 0.075% lies in the top ten. A word on this clonotype: Its antigen remains unknown.

Trimming took 8 bases from V and 4 from J, leaving 17 bases between them. CDR1 is SNHLY and CDR2 is FYNNEI in the germline V gene. There are 14 residues in the CDR3. This clonotype was obtained from a human donor with multiple sclerosis. The sequencing sample was made of CD4+ T cells from PBMCs. The rearrangement uses TRBV2 and TRBJ2-5; D may be TRBD1 (5 bases). The CDR3 coding sequence is TGTGCCAGCGCCTGGCAGGGCCTGGGAGAGACCCAGTACTTC. Protein product: CASAWQGLGETQYF.